This record concerns one T cell receptor beta chain sequence. These data are taken from a study of blood T cells in healthy people across ages. Across the whole study: Using template switching, researchers captured about one barcoded beta molecule for each two T cells.

With a J-beta primer mix and a sample-barcoded 5' primer, a second PCR ran 7 to 11 cycles. TCRdb ran MiXCR on the 5' RACE reads and lists one entry per CDR3 protein. The sample lists 250,000 to 300,000 distinct CDR3 sequences, around 30% occurring once. CDR1 KGHDR and CDR2 SFDVKD come from the germline V gene. The CDR3 consists of 18 residues. V is TRBV24-1 and J is TRBJ2-5, with 14 bases identical to TRBD2. The J call may be mistaken, given a closer DNA end match to TRBJ2-1. The receptor was isolated from a woman aged 70-85 years in good health. Specimen: blood. The CDR3 spells CATSDATGTSGSSNEQFF. CDR3 nucleotide sequence: TGTGCCACCAGTGATGCAACCGGGACTAGCGGGAGCAGCAATGAGCAGTTCTTC.